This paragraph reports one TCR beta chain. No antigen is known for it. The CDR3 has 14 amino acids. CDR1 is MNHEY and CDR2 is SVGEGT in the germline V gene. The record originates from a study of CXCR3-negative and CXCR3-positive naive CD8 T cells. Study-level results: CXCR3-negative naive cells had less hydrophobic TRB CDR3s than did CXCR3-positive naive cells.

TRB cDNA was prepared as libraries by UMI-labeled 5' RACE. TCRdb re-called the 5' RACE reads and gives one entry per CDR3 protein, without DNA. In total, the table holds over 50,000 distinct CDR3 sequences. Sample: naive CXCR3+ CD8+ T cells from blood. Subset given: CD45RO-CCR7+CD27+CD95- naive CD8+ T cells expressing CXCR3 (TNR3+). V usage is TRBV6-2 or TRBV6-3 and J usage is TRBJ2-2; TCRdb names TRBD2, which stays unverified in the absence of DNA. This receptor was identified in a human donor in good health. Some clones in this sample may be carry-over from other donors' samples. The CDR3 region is CASSPPLDTGELFF.